This T cell receptor (beta chain) stems from a study of blood T cell repertoires in COVID-19. Study in general: Samples representing acute and convalescent COVID-19 were sourced from the United States, Italy and Spain. Nucleic acid was either cDNA or gDNA, and it came from T cells, B-cell-depleted T cells, or PBMCs.

This clone was seen only once. V trimming: 7 bases; J trimming: 1 base; junction bases outside the gene matches: 5. The CDR3 extends over 15 amino acids. Germline V gene sequence: CDR1 LNHDA, CDR2 SQIVND (reference sequence). Methods used by the authors: Amplification of reference gene primers provided the estimated nucleated cell counts. Generated by immunoSEQ multiplex PCR, the TCRdb table keeps only in-frame clones and is missing some. For V, J and clone size, that table is used; D and trimming come from the DNA. The sample comprises approximately 150,000 clones, about nine tenths of which are singletons, and about 1.5% rests with the top ten.

This chain links TRBV19 with TRBJ2-3, with TRBD1 identical over 10 bases. Input material: peripheral blood. The sequence came from a human donor in a cohort sampled during active COVID-19. The CDR3 sequence is CASTTGTGGTDTQYF. Written as DNA, the CDR3 is TGTGCCAGTACCACCGGGACAGGGGGCACAGATACGCAGTATTTT.